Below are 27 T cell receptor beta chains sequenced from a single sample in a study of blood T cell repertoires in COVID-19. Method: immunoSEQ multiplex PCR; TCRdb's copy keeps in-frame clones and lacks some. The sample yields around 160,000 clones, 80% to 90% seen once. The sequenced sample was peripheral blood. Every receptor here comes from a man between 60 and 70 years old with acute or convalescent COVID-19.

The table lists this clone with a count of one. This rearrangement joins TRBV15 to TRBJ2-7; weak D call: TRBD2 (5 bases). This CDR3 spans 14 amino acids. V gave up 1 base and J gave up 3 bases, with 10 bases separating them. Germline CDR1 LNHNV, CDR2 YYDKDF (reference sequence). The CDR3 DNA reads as TGTGCCACCAGCAGAGGAGGGAACGACTACGAGCAGTACTTC. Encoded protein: CATSRGGNDYEQYF.

The CDR3 DNA reads as TGTGCCAGCTCACGGCAGGGGGATAATTCACCCCTCCACTTT. Encoded protein: CASSRQGDNSPLHF. The chain employs TRBV18 and TRBJ1-6, with 7 bases fitting TRBD1. The CDR3 has 14 amino acids. The junction had 2 bases not matched to a gene; V was cut back by 4 bases and J by 5 bases. The germline V gene has CDR1 KGHSH and CDR2 LQKENI.

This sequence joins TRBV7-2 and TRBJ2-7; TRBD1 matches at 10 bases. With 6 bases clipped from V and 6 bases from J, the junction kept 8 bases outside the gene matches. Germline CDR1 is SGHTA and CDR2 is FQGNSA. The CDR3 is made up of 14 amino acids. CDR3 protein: CASSRDRGTLEQYF. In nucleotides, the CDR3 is TGTGCCAGCAGTAGGGACAGGGGAACCCTCGAGCAGTACTTC.

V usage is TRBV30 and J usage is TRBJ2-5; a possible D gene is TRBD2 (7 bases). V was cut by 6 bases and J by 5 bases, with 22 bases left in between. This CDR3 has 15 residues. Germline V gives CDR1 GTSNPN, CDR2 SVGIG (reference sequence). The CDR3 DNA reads TGTGCCTGTCGGATTGCGGGGGCGGGAAAGGAGACCCAGTACTTC. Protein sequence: CACRIAGAGKETQYF.

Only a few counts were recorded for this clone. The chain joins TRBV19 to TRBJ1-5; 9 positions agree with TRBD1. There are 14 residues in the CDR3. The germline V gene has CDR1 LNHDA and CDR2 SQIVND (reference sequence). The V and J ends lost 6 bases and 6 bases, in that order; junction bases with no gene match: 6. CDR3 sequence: CASSRDRVGQPQHF. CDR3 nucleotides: TGTGCCAGTAGCCGGGACAGGGTAGGTCAGCCCCAGCATTTT.

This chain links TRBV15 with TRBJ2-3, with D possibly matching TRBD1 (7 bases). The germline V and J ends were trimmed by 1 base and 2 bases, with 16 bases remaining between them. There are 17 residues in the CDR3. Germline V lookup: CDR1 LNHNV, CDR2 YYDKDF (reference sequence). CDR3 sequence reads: CATSRGQGGPTTDTQYF. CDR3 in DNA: TGTGCCACCAGCAGAGGGCAGGGGGGTCCTACCACAGATACGCAGTATTTT.

CDR3 loop: CASGPSTGPNEKLFF. CDR3 coding DNA: TGCGCCAGCGGACCCTCGACAGGCCCAAATGAAAAACTGTTTTTT. V is TRBV5-1 and J is TRBJ1-4; possible D gene TRBD1, 6 bases. Germline-derived CDR1 and CDR2 are SGHRS and YFSETQ. Trimming cost V 7 bases and J 5 bases, with 18 bases left between them. The CDR3 is made up of 15 amino acids.

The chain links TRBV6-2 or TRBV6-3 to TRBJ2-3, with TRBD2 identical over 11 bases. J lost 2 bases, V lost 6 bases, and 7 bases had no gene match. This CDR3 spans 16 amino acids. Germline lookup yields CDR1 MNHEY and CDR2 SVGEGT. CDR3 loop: CASSPGLAGLTDTQYF. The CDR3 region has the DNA TGTGCCAGCAGCCCTGGACTAGCGGGTCTCACAGATACGCAGTATTTT.

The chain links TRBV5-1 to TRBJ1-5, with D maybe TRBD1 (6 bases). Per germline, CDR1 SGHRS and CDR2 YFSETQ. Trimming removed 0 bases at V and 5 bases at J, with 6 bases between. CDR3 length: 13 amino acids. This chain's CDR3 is CASSLGTDQPQHF. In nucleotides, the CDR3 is TGCGCCAGCAGCTTGGGGACAGATCAGCCCCAGCATTTT.

As DNA, the CDR3 is TGTGCCAGCAGGACGGGACTTTATGGCTACACCTTC. Translated, it gives CASRTGLYGYTF. This chain uses TRBV2 with TRBJ1-2; D perhaps matches TRBD1 (5 bases). Germline V gene data show CDR1 as SNHLY and CDR2 as FYNNEI. Trimming cost V 6 bases and J 5 bases, with 10 bases left between them. This CDR3 has 12 amino acids.

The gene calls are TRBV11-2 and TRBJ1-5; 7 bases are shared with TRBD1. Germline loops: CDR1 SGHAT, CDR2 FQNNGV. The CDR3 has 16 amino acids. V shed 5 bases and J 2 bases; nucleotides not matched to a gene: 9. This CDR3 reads CASSPETGSGNQPQHF. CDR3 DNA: TGTGCCAGCAGCCCGGAGACAGGGTCGGGCAATCAGCCCCAGCATTTT.

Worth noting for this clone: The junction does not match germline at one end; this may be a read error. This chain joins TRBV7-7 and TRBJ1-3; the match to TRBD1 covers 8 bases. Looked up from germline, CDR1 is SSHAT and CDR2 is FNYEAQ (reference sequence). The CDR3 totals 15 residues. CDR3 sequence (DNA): TGTGCTAGCAGCATTTCAGGGGGCTCGGGAAACACCATATATTTT. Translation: CASSISGGSGNTIYF.

CDR3 coding DNA: TGTGCCAGCAGCCCCCGGGGTCAGCTCGGAAACACCATATATTTT. Translated: CASSPRGQLGNTIYF. This chain connects TRBV7-9 to TRBJ1-3; no firm D call. The CDR3 length is 15 residues. The V and J ends lost 5 bases and 4 bases respectively, with 15 bases between them. CDR1 is SEHNR, CDR2 FQNEAQ, per germline (reference sequence).

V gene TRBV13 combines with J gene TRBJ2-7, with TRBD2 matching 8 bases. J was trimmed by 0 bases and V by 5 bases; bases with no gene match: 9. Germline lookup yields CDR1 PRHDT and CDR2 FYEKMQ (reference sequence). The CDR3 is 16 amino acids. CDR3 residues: CASSAPPGGASYEQYF. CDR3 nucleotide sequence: TGTGCCAGCAGCGCTCCCCCCGGGGGGGCCTCCTACGAGCAGTACTTC.

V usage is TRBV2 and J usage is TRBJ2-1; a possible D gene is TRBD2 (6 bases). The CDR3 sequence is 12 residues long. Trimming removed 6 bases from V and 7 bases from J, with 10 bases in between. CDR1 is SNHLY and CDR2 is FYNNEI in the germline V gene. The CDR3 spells CASRSGGNEQFF. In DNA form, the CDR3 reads TGTGCCAGCAGGTCTGGGGGGAATGAGCAGTTCTTC.

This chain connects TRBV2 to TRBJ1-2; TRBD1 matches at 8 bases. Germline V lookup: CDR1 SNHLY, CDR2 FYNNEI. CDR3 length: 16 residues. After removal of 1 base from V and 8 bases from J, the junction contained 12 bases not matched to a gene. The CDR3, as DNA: TGTGCCAGCAGTGAAGTGAGGCCAGGGGGCGGTAAGGGCTACACCTTC. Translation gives CASSEVRPGGGKGYTF.

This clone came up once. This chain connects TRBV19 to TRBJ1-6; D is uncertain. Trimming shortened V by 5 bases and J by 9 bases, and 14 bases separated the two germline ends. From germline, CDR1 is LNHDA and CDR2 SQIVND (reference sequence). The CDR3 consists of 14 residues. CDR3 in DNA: TGTGCCAGTAGTTCCGACACTCCGCGTTCACCCCTCCACTTT. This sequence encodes CASSSDTPRSPLHF.

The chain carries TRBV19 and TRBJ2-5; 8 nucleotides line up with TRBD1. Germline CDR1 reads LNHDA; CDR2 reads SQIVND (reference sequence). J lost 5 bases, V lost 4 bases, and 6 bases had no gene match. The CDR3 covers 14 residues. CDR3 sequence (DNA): TGTGCCAGTAGTACGACAGGGGTCGGGGAGACCCAGTACTTC. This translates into CASSTTGVGETQYF.

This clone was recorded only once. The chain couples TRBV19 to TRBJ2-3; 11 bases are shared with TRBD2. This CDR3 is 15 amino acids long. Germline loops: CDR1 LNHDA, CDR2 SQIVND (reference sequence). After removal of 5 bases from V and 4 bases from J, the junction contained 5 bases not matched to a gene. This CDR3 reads CASSRSGGAADTQYF. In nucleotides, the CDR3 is TGTGCCAGTAGTCGTAGCGGGGGGGCGGCAGATACGCAGTATTTT.

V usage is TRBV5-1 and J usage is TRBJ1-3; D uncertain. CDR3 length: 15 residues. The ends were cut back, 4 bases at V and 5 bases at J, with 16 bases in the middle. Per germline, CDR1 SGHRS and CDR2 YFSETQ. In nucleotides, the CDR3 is TGCGCCAGCAGCGAGGCCCCTCATACCCGAAACACCATATATTTT. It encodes CASSEAPHTRNTIYF. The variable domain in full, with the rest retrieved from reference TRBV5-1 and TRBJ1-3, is KAGVTQTPRYLIKTRGQQVTLSCSPISGHRSVSWYQQTPGQGLQFLFEYFSETQRNKGNFPGRFSGRQFSNSRSEMNVSTLELGDSALYLCASSEAPHTRNTIYFGEGSWLTVV.

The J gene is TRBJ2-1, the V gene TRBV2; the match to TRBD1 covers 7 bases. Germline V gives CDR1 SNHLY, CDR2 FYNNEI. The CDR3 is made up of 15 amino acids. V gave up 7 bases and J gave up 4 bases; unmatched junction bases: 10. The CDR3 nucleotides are TGTGCCAGCATGATCAGGACAGGTACTTACAATGAGCAGTTCTTC. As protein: CASMIRTGTYNEQFF.

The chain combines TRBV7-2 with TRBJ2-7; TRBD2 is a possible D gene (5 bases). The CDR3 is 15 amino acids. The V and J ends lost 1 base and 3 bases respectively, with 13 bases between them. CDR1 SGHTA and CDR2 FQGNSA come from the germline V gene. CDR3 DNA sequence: TGTGCCAGCAGCTTAGGTACTAGAATCGTCTACGAGCAGTACTTC. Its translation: CASSLGTRIVYEQYF.

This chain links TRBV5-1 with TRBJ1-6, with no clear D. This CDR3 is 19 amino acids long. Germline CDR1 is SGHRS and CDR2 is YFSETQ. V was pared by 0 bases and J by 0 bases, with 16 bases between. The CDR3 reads CASSLDGRSTNSYNSPLHF. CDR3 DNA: TGCGCCAGCAGCTTGGATGGTCGGTCGACTAACTCCTATAATTCACCCCTCCACTTT.

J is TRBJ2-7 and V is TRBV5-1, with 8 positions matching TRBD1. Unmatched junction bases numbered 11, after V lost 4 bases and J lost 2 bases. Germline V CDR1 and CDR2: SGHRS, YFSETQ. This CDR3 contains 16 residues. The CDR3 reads CASSTDGQGRTYEQYF. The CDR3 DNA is TGCGCCAGCAGCACCGACGGACAGGGTCGGACCTACGAGCAGTACTTC.

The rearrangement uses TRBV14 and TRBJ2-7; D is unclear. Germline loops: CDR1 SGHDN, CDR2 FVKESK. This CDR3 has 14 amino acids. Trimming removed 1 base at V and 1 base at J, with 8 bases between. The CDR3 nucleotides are TGTGCCAGCAGCCAAGGGCACCCTTCCTACGAGCAGTACTTC. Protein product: CASSQGHPSYEQYF.

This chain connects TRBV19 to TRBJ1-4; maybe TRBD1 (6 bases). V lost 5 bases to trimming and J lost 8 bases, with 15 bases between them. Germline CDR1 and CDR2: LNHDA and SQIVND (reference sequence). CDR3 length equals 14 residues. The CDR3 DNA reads TGTGCCAGTAGTTCACAGGGCGCCGGGGAAAAACTGTTTTTT. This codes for CASSSQGAGEKLFF.

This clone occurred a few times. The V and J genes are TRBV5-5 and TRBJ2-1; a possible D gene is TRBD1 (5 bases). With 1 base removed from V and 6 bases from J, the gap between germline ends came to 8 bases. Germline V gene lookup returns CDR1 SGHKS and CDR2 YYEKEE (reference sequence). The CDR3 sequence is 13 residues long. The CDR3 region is CASSLRTTNEQFF. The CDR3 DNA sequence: TGTGCCAGCAGCTTGCGGACAACCAATGAGCAGTTCTTC.